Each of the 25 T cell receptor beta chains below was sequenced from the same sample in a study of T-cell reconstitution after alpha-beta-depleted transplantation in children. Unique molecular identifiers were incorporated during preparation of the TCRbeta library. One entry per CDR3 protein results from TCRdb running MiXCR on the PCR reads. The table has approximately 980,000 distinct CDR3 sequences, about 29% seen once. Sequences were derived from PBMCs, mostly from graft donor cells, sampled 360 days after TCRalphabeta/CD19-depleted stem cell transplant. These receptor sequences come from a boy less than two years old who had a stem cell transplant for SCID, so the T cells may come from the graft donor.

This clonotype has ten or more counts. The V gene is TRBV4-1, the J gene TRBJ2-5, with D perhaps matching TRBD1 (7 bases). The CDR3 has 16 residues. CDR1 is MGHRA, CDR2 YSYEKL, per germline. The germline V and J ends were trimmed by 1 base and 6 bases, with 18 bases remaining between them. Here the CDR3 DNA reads TGCGCCAGCAGCCAAGTGACTCAGGGGGGAGTGAAGACCCAGTACTTC. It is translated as CASSQVTQGGVKTQYF.

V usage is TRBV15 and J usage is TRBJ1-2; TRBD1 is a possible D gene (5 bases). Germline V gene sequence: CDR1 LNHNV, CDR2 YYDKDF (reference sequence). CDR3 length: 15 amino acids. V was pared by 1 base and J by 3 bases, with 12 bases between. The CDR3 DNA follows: TGTGCCACCAGCAGAGTGAGGGGTGGAGACTATGGCTACACCTTC. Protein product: CATSRVRGGDYGYTF.

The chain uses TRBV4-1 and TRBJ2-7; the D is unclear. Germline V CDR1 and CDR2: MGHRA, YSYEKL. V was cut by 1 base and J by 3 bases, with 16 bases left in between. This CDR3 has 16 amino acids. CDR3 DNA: TGCGCCAGCAGCCAAGGTTTAGGAGCTGAAAACTACGAGCAGTACTTC. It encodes CASSQGLGAENYEQYF.

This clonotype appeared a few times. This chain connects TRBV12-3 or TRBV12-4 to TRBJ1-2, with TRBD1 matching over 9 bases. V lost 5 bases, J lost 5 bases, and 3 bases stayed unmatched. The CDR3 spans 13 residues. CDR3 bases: TGTGCCAGCAGTGCCGGGACAGGGTATGGCTACACCTTC. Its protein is CASSAGTGYGYTF.

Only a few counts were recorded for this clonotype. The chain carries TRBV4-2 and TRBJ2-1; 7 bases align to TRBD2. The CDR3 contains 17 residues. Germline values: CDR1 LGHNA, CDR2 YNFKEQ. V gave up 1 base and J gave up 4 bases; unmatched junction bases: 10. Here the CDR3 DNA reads TGTGCCAGCAGCCAAGTGTATCGAGCGGGGAGATACAATGAGCAGTTCTTC. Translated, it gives CASSQVYRAGRYNEQFF.

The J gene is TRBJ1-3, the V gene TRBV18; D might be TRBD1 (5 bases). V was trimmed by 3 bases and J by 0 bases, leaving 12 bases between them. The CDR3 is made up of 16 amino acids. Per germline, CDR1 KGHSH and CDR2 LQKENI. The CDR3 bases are TGTGCCAGCTCACCCTCGCACAGGATCTCTGGAAACACCATATATTTT. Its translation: CASSPSHRISGNTIYF.

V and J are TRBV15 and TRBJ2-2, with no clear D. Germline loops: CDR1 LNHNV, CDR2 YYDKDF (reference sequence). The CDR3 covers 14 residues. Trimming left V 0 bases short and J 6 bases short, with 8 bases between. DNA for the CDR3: TGTGCCACCAGCAGAGATCTAGAGTCCGGGGAGCTGTTTTTT. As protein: CATSRDLESGELFF.

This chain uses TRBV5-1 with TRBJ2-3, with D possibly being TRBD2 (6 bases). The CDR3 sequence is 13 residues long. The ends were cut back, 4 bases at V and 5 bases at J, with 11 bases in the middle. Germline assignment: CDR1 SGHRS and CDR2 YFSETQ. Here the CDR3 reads CASSATSLDTQYF. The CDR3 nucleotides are TGCGCCAGCAGCGCGACTAGTTTAGATACGCAGTATTTT.

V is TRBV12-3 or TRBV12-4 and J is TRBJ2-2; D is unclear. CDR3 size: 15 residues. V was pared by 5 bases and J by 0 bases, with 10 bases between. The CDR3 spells CASSPAGANTGELFF. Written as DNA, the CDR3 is TGTGCCAGCAGTCCGGCCGGCGCGAACACCGGGGAGCTGTTTTTT.

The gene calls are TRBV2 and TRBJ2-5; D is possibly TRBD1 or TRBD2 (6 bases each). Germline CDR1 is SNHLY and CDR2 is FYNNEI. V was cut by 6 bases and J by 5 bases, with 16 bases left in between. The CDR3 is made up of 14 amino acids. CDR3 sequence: CASSEGGPRETQYF. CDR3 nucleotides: TGTGCCAGCAGCGAGGGGGGCCCCCGGGAGACCCAGTACTTC.

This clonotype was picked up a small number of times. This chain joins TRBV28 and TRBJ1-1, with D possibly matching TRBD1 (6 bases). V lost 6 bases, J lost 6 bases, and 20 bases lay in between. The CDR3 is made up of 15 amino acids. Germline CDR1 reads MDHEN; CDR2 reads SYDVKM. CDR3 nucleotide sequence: TGTGCCAGCAGATCCCATACTTTGGGGGCTCCTGAAGCTTTCTTT. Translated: CASRSHTLGAPEAFF.

The CDR3: CASSTRSTSDPFGDTQYF. The CDR3 DNA is TGTGCCAGCAGCACAAGGTCAACTAGCGACCCCTTCGGGGATACGCAGTATTTT. The chain combines TRBV4-2 with TRBJ2-3; 7 bases line up with TRBD2. Looked up from germline, CDR1 is LGHNA and CDR2 is YNFKEQ. The CDR3 has 18 residues. V shed 5 bases, J shed 6 bases, and the junction held 20 bases outside the gene matches.

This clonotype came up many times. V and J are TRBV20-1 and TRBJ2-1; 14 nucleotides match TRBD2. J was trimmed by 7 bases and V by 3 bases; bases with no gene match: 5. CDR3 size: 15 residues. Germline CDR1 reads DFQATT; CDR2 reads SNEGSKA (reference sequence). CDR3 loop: CSASPTSGGANEQFF. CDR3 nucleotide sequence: TGCAGTGCTAGCCCGACTAGCGGGGGGGCAAATGAGCAGTTCTTC.

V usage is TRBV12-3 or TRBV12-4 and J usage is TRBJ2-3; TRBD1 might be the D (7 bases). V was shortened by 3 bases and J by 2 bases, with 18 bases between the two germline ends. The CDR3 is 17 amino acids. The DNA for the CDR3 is TGTGCCAGCAGTTTCTTTTGGAGGGGGCAGGACACAGATACGCAGTATTTT. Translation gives CASSFFWRGQDTDTQYF.

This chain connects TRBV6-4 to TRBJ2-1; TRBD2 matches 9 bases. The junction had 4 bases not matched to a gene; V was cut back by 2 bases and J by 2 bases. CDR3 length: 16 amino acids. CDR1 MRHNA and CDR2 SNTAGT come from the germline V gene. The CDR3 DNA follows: TGTGCCAGCAGTGACATGGCGGGGGGGGCCTACAATGAGCAGTTCTTC. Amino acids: CASSDMAGGAYNEQFF.

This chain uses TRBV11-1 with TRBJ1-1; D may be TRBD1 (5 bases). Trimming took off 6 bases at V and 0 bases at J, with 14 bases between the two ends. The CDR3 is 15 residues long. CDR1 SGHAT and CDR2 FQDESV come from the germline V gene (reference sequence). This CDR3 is CASRSGDGVNTEAFF. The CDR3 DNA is TGTGCCAGCAGGTCGGGGGACGGCGTGAACACTGAAGCTTTCTTT.

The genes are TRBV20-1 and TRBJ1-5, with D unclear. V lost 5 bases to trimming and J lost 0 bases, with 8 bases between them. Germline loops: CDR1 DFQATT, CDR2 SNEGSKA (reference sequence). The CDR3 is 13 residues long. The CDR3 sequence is CSALRGSNQPQHF. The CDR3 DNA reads TGCAGTGCTCTCCGAGGTAGCAATCAGCCCCAGCATTTT.

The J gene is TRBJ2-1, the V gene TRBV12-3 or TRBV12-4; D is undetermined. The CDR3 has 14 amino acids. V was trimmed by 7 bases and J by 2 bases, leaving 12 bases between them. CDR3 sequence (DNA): TGTGCCAGCAACATAGCCGGAACCTACAATGAGCAGTTCTTC. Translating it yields CASNIAGTYNEQFF.

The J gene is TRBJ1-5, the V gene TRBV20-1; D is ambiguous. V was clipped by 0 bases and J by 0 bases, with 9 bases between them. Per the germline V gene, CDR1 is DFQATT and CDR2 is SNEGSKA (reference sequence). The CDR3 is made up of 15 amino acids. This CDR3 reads CSARDGRSSNQPQHF. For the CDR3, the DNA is TGCAGTGCTAGAGATGGGCGGTCTAGCAATCAGCCCCAGCATTTT.

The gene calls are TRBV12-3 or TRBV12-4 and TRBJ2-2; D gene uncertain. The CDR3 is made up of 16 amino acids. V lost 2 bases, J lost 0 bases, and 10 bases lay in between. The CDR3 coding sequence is TGTGCCAGCAGTTTACTCCTCCCCACGAACACCGGGGAGCTGTTTTTT. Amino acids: CASSLLLPTNTGELFF.

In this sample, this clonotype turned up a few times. The CDR3 region is CSASGQQETQYF. CDR3 nucleotides: TGCAGTGCAAGCGGACAGCAAGAGACCCAGTACTTC. The rearrangement joins TRBV20-1 to TRBJ2-5; possibly TRBD1 for D (6 bases). CDR1 and CDR2 (germline): DFQATT, SNEGSKA (reference sequence). Trimming removed 6 bases from V and 2 bases from J, with 10 bases in between. CDR3 length: 12 residues.

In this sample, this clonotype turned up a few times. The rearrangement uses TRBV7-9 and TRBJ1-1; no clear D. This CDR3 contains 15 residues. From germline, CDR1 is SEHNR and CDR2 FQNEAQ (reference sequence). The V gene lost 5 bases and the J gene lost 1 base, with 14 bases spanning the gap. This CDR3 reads CASSPRGLRNTEAFF. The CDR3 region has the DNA TGTGCCAGCAGCCCACGGGGTCTAAGGAACACTGAAGCTTTCTTT.

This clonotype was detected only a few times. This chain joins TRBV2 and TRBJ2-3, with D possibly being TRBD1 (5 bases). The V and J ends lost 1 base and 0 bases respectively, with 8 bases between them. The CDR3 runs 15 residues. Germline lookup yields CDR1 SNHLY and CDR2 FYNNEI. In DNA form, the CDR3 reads TGTGCCAGCAGTGAAGGGACACTAAGCACAGATACGCAGTATTTT. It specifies CASSEGTLSTDTQYF.

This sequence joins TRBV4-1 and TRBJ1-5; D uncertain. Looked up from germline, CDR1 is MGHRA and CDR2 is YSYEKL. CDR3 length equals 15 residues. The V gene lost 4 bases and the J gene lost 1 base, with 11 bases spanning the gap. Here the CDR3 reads CASSPRDTSNQPQHF. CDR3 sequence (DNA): TGCGCCAGCAGCCCCCGGGATACCAGCAATCAGCCCCAGCATTTT.

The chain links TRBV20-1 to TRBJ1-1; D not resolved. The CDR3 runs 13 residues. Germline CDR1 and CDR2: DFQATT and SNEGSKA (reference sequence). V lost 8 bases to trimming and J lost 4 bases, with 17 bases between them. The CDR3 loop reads CSSRSGMGTEAFF. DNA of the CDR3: TGCAGTTCAAGGTCGGGGATGGGCACTGAAGCTTTCTTT.